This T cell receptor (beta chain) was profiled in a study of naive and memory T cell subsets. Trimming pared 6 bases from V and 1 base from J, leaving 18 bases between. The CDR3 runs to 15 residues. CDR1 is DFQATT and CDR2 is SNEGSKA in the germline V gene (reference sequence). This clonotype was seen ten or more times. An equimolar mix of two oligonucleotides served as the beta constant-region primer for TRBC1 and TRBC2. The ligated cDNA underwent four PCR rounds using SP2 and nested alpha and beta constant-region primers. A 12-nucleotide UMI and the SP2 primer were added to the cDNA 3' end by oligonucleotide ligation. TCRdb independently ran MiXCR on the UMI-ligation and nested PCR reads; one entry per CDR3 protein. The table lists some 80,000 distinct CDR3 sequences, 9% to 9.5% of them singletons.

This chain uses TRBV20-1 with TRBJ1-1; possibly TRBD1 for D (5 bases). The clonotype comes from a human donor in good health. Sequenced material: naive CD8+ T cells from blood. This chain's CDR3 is CSAPTAWGGNTEAFF. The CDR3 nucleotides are TGCAGTGCCCCCACAGCATGGGGGGGGAACACTGAAGCTTTCTTT.